The subject of this entry is one T cell receptor beta chain. Its cognate antigen is unknown. The sample is drawn from a study of cytomegalovirus exposure and HLA in healthy donors. Study overall: Assignment to the Caucasian-associated ancestry cluster applied to around 76% of the approximately 360 genotyped donors. Study conclusions and caveats: It was reported in a later analysis that an Asian-associated ancestry cluster showed fewer N-insertions than the roughly 670-donor mean. The productive fraction for most TCR beta V segments was about 90% or about 30% in an earlier analysis. Among TCR beta chains, those listed as cytomegalovirus-associated numbered roughly 150.

The PCR employed 60 Vbeta primers together with 13 Jbeta primers. Data came from immunoSEQ multiplex PCR; TCRdb stores just in-frame clones and leaves some out. Found here are under 95,000 clones; the top ten clones hold 3% to 4.5%. Sequencing was carried out using PBMCs. This receptor was obtained from a young man in good health and CMV-seropositive.

The CDR3 reads CASSLLTATWNTEAFF. Written as DNA, the CDR3 is TGTGCCAGCAGCTTATTGACAGCTACTTGGAACACTGAAGCTTTCTTT. The rearrangement joins TRBV13 to TRBJ1-1; possibly TRBD1 for D (5 bases). CDR3 length: 16 amino acids. Trimming took 2 bases from V and 1 from J, leaving 14 bases between them. The germline V gene has CDR1 PRHDT and CDR2 FYEKMQ (reference sequence).